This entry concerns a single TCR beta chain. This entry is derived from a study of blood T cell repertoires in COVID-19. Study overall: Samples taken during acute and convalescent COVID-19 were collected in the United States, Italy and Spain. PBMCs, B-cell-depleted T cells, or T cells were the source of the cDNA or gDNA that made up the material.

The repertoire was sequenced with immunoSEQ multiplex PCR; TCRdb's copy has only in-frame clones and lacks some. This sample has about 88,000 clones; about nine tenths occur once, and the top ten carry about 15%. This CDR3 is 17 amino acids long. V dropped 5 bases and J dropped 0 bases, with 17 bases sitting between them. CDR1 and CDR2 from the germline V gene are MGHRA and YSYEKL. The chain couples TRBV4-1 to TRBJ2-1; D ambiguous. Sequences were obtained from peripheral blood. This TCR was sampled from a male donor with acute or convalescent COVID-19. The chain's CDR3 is CASSTVQFTDSYNEQFF. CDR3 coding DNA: TGCGCCAGCAGCACTGTTCAATTTACCGACTCCTACAATGAGCAGTTCTTC.